This T cell receptor (beta chain) was observed in a study of cytotoxic CD8 clonotypes in ibrutinib-treated CLL. V was pared by 4 bases and J by 0 bases, with 14 bases between. The CDR3 is 15 amino acids. The germline V gene encodes CDR1 SGDLS and CDR2 YYNGEE. Sequencing sought depths of 1 in 200,000 to 1 in 1 million T cells. The protocol was immunoSEQ multiplex PCR, while the TCRdb copy is restricted to in-frame clones and leaves out a portion. The data show some 27,000 clones, around 52% seen once. The sequenced sample was PBMCs, obtained before ibrutinib treatment. The chain couples TRBV9 to TRBJ2-7; perhaps TRBD2 as D (6 bases). The receptor's source is a human donor with chronic lymphocytic leukemia. CDR3 DNA: TGTGCCAGCAGCCCACTAGCCCACGGCTCCTACGAGCAGTACTTC. This sequence encodes CASSPLAHGSYEQYF.